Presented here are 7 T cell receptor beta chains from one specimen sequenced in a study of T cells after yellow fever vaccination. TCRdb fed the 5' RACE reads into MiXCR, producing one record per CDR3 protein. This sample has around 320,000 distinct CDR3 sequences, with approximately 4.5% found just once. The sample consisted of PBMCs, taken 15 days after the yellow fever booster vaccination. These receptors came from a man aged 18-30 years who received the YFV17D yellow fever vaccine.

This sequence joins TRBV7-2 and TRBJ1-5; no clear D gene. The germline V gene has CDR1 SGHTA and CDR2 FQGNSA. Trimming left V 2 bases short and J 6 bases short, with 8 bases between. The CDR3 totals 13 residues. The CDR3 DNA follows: TGTGCCAGCAGCTTAAGAGTCGGTCAGCCCCAGCATTTT. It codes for CASSLRVGQPQHF.

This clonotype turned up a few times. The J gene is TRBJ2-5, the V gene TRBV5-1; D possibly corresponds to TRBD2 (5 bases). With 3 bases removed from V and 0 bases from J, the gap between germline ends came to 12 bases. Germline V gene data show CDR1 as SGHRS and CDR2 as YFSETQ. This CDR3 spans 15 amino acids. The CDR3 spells CASSYQTNNQETQYF. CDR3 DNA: TGCGCCAGCAGCTATCAGACTAACAACCAAGAGACCCAGTACTTC.

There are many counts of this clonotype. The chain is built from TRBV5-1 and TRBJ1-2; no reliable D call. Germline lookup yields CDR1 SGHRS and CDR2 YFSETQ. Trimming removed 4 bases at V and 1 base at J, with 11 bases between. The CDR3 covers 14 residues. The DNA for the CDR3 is TGCGCCAGCAGCGTCGGCGAGTATAACTATGGCTACACCTTC. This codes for CASSVGEYNYGYTF.

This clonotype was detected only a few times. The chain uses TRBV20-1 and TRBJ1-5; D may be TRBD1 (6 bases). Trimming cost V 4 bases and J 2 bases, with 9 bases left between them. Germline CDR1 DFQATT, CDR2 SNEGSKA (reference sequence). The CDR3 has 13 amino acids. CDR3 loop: CSAKEGGNQPQHF. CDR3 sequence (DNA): TGCAGTGCTAAGGAGGGGGGCAATCAGCCCCAGCATTTT.

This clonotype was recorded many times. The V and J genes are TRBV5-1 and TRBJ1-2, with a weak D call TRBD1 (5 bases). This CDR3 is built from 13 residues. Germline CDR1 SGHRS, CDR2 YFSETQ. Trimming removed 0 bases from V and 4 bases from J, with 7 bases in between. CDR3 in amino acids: CASSLETAYGYTF. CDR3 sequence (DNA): TGCGCCAGCAGCTTGGAGACAGCCTATGGCTACACCTTC.

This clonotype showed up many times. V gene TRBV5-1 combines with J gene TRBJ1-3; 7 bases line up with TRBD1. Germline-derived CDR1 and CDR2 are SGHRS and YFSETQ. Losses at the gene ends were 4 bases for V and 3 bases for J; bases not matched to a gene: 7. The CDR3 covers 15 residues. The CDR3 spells CASSLTGSIGNTIYF. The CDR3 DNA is TGCGCCAGCAGCCTGACAGGGTCCATTGGAAACACCATATATTTT.

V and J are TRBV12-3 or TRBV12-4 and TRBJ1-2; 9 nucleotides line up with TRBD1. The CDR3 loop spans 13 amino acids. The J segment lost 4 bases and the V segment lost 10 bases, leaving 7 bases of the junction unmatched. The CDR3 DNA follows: TGTGCCACCCGACAGGGGGTCGGCTATGGCTACACCTTC. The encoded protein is CATRQGVGYGYTF.